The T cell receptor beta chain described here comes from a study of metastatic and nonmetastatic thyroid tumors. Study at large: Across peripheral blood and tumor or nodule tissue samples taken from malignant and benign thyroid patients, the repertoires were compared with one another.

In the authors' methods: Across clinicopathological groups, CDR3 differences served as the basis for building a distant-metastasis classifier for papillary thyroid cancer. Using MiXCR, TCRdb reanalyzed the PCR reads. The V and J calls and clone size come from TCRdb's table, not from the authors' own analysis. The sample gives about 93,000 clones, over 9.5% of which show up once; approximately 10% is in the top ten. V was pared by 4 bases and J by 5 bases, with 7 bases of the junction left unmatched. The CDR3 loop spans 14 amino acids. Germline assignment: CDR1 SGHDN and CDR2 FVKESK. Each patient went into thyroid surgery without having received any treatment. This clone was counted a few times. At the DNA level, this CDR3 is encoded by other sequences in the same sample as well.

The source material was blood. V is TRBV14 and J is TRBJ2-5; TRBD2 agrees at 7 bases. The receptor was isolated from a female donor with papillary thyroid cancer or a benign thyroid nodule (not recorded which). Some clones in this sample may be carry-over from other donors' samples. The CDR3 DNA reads TGTGCCAGCAGCCCCCCCGGGGGAGGGGAGACCCAGTACTTC. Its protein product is CASSPPGGGETQYF.